These T cell receptor beta chains were read from a single sample in a study of chemoradiotherapy in HPV16-positive cancers. The assay was immunoSEQ multiplex PCR, and TCRdb's table has in-frame clones only and misses some. Of approximately 50,000 clones listed, more than 90% were seen once; the top ten hold less than 3.5%. Here the sequenced sample was blood, taken from a patient who underwent chemoradiotherapy. The source of these receptors is a human donor with HPV-associated anogenital cancer. CDR3s include the opening cysteine and the closing phenylalanine or tryptophan. The D gene is left open where the match is weak. For some rows the clone size is stated as once, few or many, or as a class when expanded; others skip it.

TRBV2	.	TRBD2	TRBJ2-7	TGTGCCAGCAAAGATCCGGGACTAGGAGTCTACGAGCAGTACTTC	CASKDPGLGVYEQYF
TRBV6-5	.	TRBD1	TRBJ1-2	TGTGCCAGCACCGGGACAGGGGCTGGCTACACCTTC	CASTGTGAGYTF
TRBV7-9	few	.	TRBJ1-1	TGTGCCAGCAGCTCACCGAAAGGGAGGACTGAAGCTTTCTTT	CASSSPKGRTEAFF
TRBV6-1	.	TRBD2	TRBJ2-3	TGTGCCAGCGGTAGCGGGGGGAACGCAGATACGCAGTATTTT	CASGSGGNADTQYF
TRBV18	.	TRBD1	TRBJ2-7	TGTGCCAGCTCAACGTCGGGACAGGGGAACTACGAGCAGTACTTC	CASSTSGQGNYEQYF
TRBV5-4	.	.	TRBJ2-5	TGTGCCAGCAGCAGAGATGGGGCAAGGGAGACCCAGTACTTC	CASSRDGARETQYF
TRBV7-2	once	TRBD1	TRBJ1-2	TGTGCCAGCAGCTCAGGGGGAGGCTACACCTTC	CASSSGGGYTF
TRBV18	.	.	TRBJ1-1	TGTGCCAGCTCACCAGCAGGCGGTAACACTGAAGCTTTCTTT	CASSPAGGNTEAFF
TRBV15	.	.	TRBJ2-5	TGTGCCACCAGCAGAGAATCGATGGGGACCCAGTACTTC	CATSRESMGTQYF
TRBV5-1	.	.	TRBJ2-5	TGCGCCAGCAGCGGGGCGGGACGACCCACGGAGACCCAGTACTTC	CASSGAGRPTETQYF
TRBV7-2	once	.	TRBJ1-4	TGTGCCAGCAGCTTAGTGGGAGGGGATGAAAAACTGTTTTTT	CASSLVGGDEKLFF
TRBV9	.	.	TRBJ1-5	TGTGCCAGCAGCGTCCAGGGGTTAAGCAATCAGCCCCAGCATTTT	CASSVQGLSNQPQHF
TRBV6-5	once	.	TRBJ2-2	TGTGCCAGCAGTTTTCGCGACAGGGAGGGCGGGGAGCTGTTTTTT	CASSFRDREGGELFF
TRBV7-2	.	.	TRBJ2-4	TGTGCCAGCAGCGCCGACAGTACCAAAAACATTCAGTACTTC	CASSADSTKNIQYF
TRBV7-2	.	.	TRBJ1-1	TGTGCCAGCAGCTTAGGTCAACGGGGCACTGAAGCTTTCTTT	CASSLGQRGTEAFF
TRBV10-3	once	.	TRBJ1-5	TGTGCCATCAGCGCCGGATCCTTTAGCAATCAGCCCCAGCATTTT	CAISAGSFSNQPQHF
TRBV6-4	.	TRBD1	TRBJ1-5	TGTGCCAGCAGTGACTCACCCCGGGACAGGGTCTATAGCAATCAGCCCCAGCATTTT	CASSDSPRDRVYSNQPQHF
TRBV9	.	TRBD1	TRBJ1-1	TGTGCCAGCAGCGAGGGGGGTGCCTCCGGGACAGGAAGGAACACTGAAGCTTTCTTT	CASSEGGASGTGRNTEAFF
TRBV18	.	.	TRBJ1-5	TGTGCCAGCTCCCGGGAAGACACTGGCGCGCGGCATTTT	CASSREDTGARHF
TRBV7-9	.	TRBD1	TRBJ1-2	TGTGCCAGCAGCCCGACGACAGGGGGCGGCTTCTATGGCTACACCTTC	CASSPTTGGGFYGYTF
TRBV7-9	.	.	TRBJ1-1	TGTGCCAGCAGCTTACTCTCCGGCGCTGAAGCTTTCTTT	CASSLLSGAEAFF
TRBV5-4	.	.	TRBJ1-6	TGTGCCACCCAGCTGGATGCAGGGCCGGGCTCACCCCTCCACTTT	CATQLDAGPGSPLHF
TRBV10-2	.	.	TRBJ2-7	TGCGCCAGCAGTGAAGAGAGGGCAACCTACGAGCAGTACTTC	CASSEERATYEQYF
TRBV7-2	.	TRBD1	TRBJ2-7	TGTGCCAGCAACCTCAGGGGGCTCTACGAGCAGTACTTC	CASNLRGLYEQYF
TRBV7-2	.	.	TRBJ2-1	TGTGCCAGCAGCCCGGGTCTCAATGAGCAGTTCTTC	CASSPGLNEQFF
TRBV7-9	.	TRBD1	TRBJ2-7	TGTGCCAGCAGCTTAGCGGAGCAGGGGGCTACGGGGGAGCAGTACTTC	CASSLAEQGATGEQYF
TRBV12-5	.	TRBD1	TRBJ1-1	TGTGCTAGTGGTTCGGGGACAGGGGTTACTGAAGCTTTCTTT	CASGSGTGVTEAFF
TRBV7-3	once	.	TRBJ2-1	TGTGCCAGCACCTTCCTCCCCGGGTTAGGTGCCAATGAGCAGTTCTTC	CASTFLPGLGANEQFF
TRBV14	once	.	TRBJ1-4	TGTGCCAGCCTTGGTGACACTAATGAAAAACTGTTTTTT	CASLGDTNEKLFF
TRBV7-2	once	TRBD2	TRBJ2-4	TGTGCCAGCAGCACCCTGGGAGCGGGAGGCGCCAAAAACACTCAGTACTTC	CASSTLGAGGAKNTQYF
TRBV2	.	.	TRBJ1-1	TGTGCCAGCAGTAAAGGAGGGAACACTGAAGCTTTCTTT	CASSKGGNTEAFF
TRBV29-1	.	.	TRBJ2-7	TGCAGCGTGGCTCAAACAGGGTCGTCTGCCGAGCAGTACTTC	CSVAQTGSSAEQYF
TRBV9	.	TRBD1	TRBJ2-5	TGTGCCAGCAGCCGCAGCCGACAGGGGAGGGAGACCCAGTACTTC	CASSRSRQGRETQYF
TRBV27	.	TRBD1	TRBJ2-1	TGTGCCAGCAGTTTCCCCGGACAGGGAAGAAGCTCCTACAATGAGCAGTTCTTC	CASSFPGQGRSSYNEQFF
TRBV5-6	.	.	TRBJ2-7	TGTGCCAGCAGCTTGACAGGGAACATTGACGAGCAGTACTTC	CASSLTGNIDEQYF
TRBV15	few	.	TRBJ1-2	TGTGCCACCAGCAGAGATTTAGGGGGGCGAGGAGAGGGCTACACCTTC	CATSRDLGGRGEGYTF
TRBV9	.	.	TRBJ2-7	TGTGCCAGCAGCGTAGAGGCCCTAGGTAGCGAGCAGTACTTC	CASSVEALGSEQYF
TRBV5-4	.	TRBD1	TRBJ2-3	TGTGCCAGCAGCCCAAGTCCCGGGACAGGGAGCACAGATACGCAGTATTTT	CASSPSPGTGSTDTQYF
TRBV19	once	TRBD2	TRBJ2-1	TGTGCCAGTAGTTGGGGACTAGCGGGAGACAATGAGCAGTTCTTC	CASSWGLAGDNEQFF
TRBV19	.	TRBD1	TRBJ1-5	TGTGCCAGTAAGCCGGGACAGGGTAATCAGCCCCAGCATTTT	CASKPGQGNQPQHF
TRBV19	.	.	TRBJ1-2	TGTGCCAGTAGACCGAGGGGGACATCAACTAACTATGGCTACACCTTC	CASRPRGTSTNYGYTF